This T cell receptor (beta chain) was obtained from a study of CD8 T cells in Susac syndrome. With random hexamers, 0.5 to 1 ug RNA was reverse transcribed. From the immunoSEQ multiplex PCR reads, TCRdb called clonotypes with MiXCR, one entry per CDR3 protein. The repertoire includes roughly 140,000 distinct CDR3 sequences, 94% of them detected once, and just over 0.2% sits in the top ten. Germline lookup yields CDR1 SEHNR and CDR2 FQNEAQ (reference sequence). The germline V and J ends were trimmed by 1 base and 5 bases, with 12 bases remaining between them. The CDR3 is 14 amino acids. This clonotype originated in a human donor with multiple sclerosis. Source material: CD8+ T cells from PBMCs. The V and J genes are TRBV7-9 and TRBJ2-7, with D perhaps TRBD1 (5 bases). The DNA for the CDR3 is TGTGCCAGCAGCTTAGAAGGGGCTCGCGACGAGCAGTACTTC. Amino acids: CASSLEGARDEQYF. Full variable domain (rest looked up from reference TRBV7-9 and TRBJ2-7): DTGVSQNPRHKITKRGQNVTFRCDPISEHNRLYWYRQTLGQGPEFLTYFQNEAQLEKSRLLSDRFSAERPKGSFSTLEIQRTEQGDSAMYLCASSLEGARDEQYFGPGTRLTVT.